Each of the 27 T cell receptor beta chains below was sequenced from the same sample in a study of OX40 agonist ivuxolimab in advanced cancers. Assay used: immunoSEQ multiplex PCR; TCRdb lists only in-frame clones, some missing. Of 70,000 to 95,000 clones in the sample, roughly 94% are singletons; the top ten hold roughly a tenth. Material: CD4+ or CD8+ T cells sorted from blood, obtained in a trial of the OX40 agonist ivuxolimab. The origin of the receptors is an adult with an advanced solid tumor such as melanoma, head and neck, liver or kidney cancer.

The J gene is TRBJ2-7, the V gene TRBV4-3, with a tentative D call TRBD1 (6 bases). V was trimmed by 4 bases and J by 3 bases, leaving 19 bases between them. The CDR3 is 16 residues long. Germline values: CDR1 LGHNA, CDR2 YSLEER. In DNA form, the CDR3 reads TGCGCCAGCAGCCTGGATAGCCGGGACATAAGCTACGAGCAGTACTTC. It codes for CASSLDSRDISYEQYF.

This clone was observed a single time. J is TRBJ2-7 and V is TRBV11-2; 11 positions match TRBD2. The J segment lost 4 bases and the V segment lost 3 bases, leaving 5 bases of the junction unmatched. The CDR3 length is 15 residues. CDR1 SGHAT and CDR2 FQNNGV come from the germline V gene. The CDR3 loop is CASSFSGGAGYEQYF. In DNA form, the CDR3 reads TGTGCCAGCAGCTTTAGCGGGGGGGCTGGTTACGAGCAGTACTTC.

J is TRBJ2-1 and V is TRBV28; D is tentatively TRBD1 or TRBD2 (6 bases each). V lost 5 bases and J 8 bases, leaving 10 bases between the germline ends. The germline CDR1 and CDR2 sequences are MDHEN and SYDVKM. CDR3 length equals 12 residues. The CDR3 here is CASSQGGYEQFF. The CDR3 region has the DNA TGTGCCAGCAGTCAAGGGGGGTATGAGCAGTTCTTC. Complete variable domain (other parts from reference TRBV28 and TRBJ2-1): DVKVTQSSRYLVKRTGEKVFLECVQDMDHENMFWYRQDPGLGLRLIYFSYDVKMKEKGDIPEGYSVSREKKERFSLILESASTNQTSMYLCASSQGGYEQFFGPGTRLTVL.

V gene TRBV4-1 combines with J gene TRBJ2-7; TRBD1 matches 9 bases. Unmatched junction bases numbered 7, after V lost 2 bases and J lost 5 bases. The CDR3 contains 15 residues. The V gene's germline CDR1 is MGHRA and CDR2 YSYEKL. The DNA of the CDR3 is TGCGCCAGCAGCCAACCCTGGACAGGGGACCACGAGCAGTACTTC. Translation gives CASSQPWTGDHEQYF.

This chain uses TRBV28 with TRBJ2-1, with D perhaps matching TRBD2 (6 bases). V was trimmed by 4 bases and J by 7 bases, leaving 14 bases between them. The CDR3 contains 14 residues. Germline CDR1 is MDHEN and CDR2 is SYDVKM. CDR3 sequence: CASSSGTSINEQFF. The CDR3 DNA reads TGTGCCAGCAGTTCCGGGACTTCAATTAATGAGCAGTTCTTC.

The V call is TRBV7-2, the J call TRBJ1-2; TRBD1 might be the D (6 bases). This CDR3 comprises 16 residues. V was cut by 1 base and J by 4 bases, with 16 bases left in between. From germline, CDR1 is SGHTA and CDR2 FQGNSA. DNA of the CDR3: TGTGCCAGCAGCTTAGTGGCAGGGGAGTCGCGCTATGGCTACACCTTC. It specifies CASSLVAGESRYGYTF.

The J gene is TRBJ2-7, the V gene TRBV27; tentatively, D is TRBD1 (5 bases). CDR3 length: 14 residues. Germline CDR1 MNHEY, CDR2 SMNVEV (reference sequence). With 2 bases removed from V and 2 bases from J, the gap between germline ends came to 10 bases. The CDR3 is CASSLKGAAYEQYF. CDR3 nucleotides: TGTGCCAGCAGTTTAAAAGGGGCAGCCTACGAGCAGTACTTC.

As DNA, the CDR3 is TGTGCCAGCAGCTTCGCGGGGTTGACAGATACGCAGTATTTT. Protein product: CASSFAGLTDTQYF. V is TRBV7-6 and J is TRBJ2-3; D is perhaps TRBD2 (6 bases). Germline lookup yields CDR1 SGHVS and CDR2 FNYEAQ. This CDR3 region has 14 residues. Trimming took off 3 bases at V and 3 bases at J, with 10 bases between the two ends.

This clone was seen once. The CDR3 bases are TGTGCCAGCAGTTTATGGGTAACCGGGGAGCTGTTTTTT. This gives the protein CASSLWVTGELFF. The V gene is TRBV27, the J gene TRBJ2-2, with D uncertain. This CDR3 spans 13 amino acids. V lost 1 base and J lost 5, with 5 bases in between. Germline lookup yields CDR1 MNHEY and CDR2 SMNVEV (reference sequence).

This clone has a handful of counts. The V and J genes are TRBV9 and TRBJ1-1; D possibly corresponds to TRBD1 (5 bases). Trimming took 3 bases from V and 0 from J, leaving 6 bases between them. The CDR3 has 13 amino acids. Germline loops: CDR1 SGDLS, CDR2 YYNGEE. The CDR3 coding sequence is TGTGCCAGCAGCGCGACAGTGAACACTGAAGCTTTCTTT. Amino acids: CASSATVNTEAFF.

The chain joins TRBV27 to TRBJ2-3; D gene unclear. Deletions cut 0 bases from V and 1 base from J, with 14 bases between. This CDR3 has 17 amino acids. The germline V gene has CDR1 MNHEY and CDR2 SMNVEV (reference sequence). CDR3 in DNA: TGTGCCAGCAGTTTATCAGGGTCTAGGTGGGGCACAGATACGCAGTATTTT. Translating it yields CASSLSGSRWGTDTQYF.

The chain couples TRBV27 to TRBJ2-7; 9 nucleotides match TRBD1. This CDR3 comprises 14 residues. Germline V gene sequence: CDR1 MNHEY, CDR2 SMNVEV (reference sequence). V lost 4 bases to trimming and J lost 3 bases; unmatched junction nucleotides: 4. The CDR3 sequence is CASSYRDRVYEQYF. CDR3 in DNA: TGTGCCAGCAGTTACCGGGACAGGGTCTACGAGCAGTACTTC.

The sample holds many counts of this clone. This sequence joins TRBV7-8 and TRBJ2-3; TRBD2 matches 7 bases. This CDR3 has 15 amino acids. Germline V gene data show CDR1 as SGHVS and CDR2 as FQNEAQ. V shed 5 bases, J shed 2 bases, and the junction held 7 bases outside the gene matches. This CDR3 is CASSNSGTNTDTQYF. CDR3 coding DNA: TGTGCCAGCAGCAATTCCGGGACTAACACAGATACGCAGTATTTT.

The J gene is TRBJ2-2, the V gene TRBV6-4; D gene unclear. The germline V and J ends were trimmed by 0 bases and 6 bases, with 5 bases remaining between them. CDR3 length: 13 residues. Germline V gene data show CDR1 as MRHNA and CDR2 as SNTAGT. CDR3 bases: TGTGCCAGCAGTGACTCGAGTTCCGGGGAGCTGTTTTTT. Translated: CASSDSSSGELFF.

The V gene is TRBV5-1, the J gene TRBJ2-1; tentatively, D is TRBD2 (5 bases). The CDR3 has 16 amino acids. The V end was cut by 0 bases, the J end by 0 bases, with 10 bases between. Germline-derived CDR1 and CDR2 are SGHRS and YFSETQ. The CDR3 loop is CASSLELRGSYNEQFF. In DNA, the CDR3 is TGCGCCAGCAGCTTGGAGTTACGGGGCTCCTACAATGAGCAGTTCTTC.

The chain has TRBV11-2 and TRBJ2-2, with D perhaps matching TRBD2 (5 bases). Germline loops: CDR1 SGHAT, CDR2 FQNNGV. With 8 bases removed from V and 8 bases from J, the gap between germline ends came to 9 bases. This CDR3 region has 11 residues. DNA of the CDR3: TGTGCCAGCGGAACGGGGGGGGAGCTGTTTTTT. Its protein product is CASGTGGELFF.

V is TRBV28 and J is TRBJ2-7; 8 nucleotides agree with TRBD2. V shed 2 bases and J 5 bases; nucleotides not matched to a gene: 8. Germline V gives CDR1 MDHEN, CDR2 SYDVKM. This CDR3 region has 15 residues. CDR3 bases: TGTGCCAGCAGTTTAAGTGGAGAGACTAGCGACGAGCAGTACTTC. Residues: CASSLSGETSDEQYF.

This sequence joins TRBV28 and TRBJ1-1, with unresolved D. Trimming took off 9 bases at V and 0 bases at J, with 23 bases between the two ends. The CDR3 is 17 residues long. Germline CDR1 MDHEN, CDR2 SYDVKM. The CDR3 DNA sequence: TGTGCCAGTCGGGAGTTAGGCTCCACCCGATTGAACACTGAAGCTTTCTTT. As protein: CASRELGSTRLNTEAFF.

This clone was seen only once. V is TRBV5-6 and J is TRBJ1-1; TRBD1 is a possible D gene (5 bases). The CDR3 spans 14 residues. CDR1 is SGHDT, CDR2 YYEEEE, per germline. The germline V and J ends were trimmed by 0 bases and 5 bases, with 11 bases remaining between them. In DNA form, the CDR3 reads TGTGCCAGCAGCTTGGTCAGGGTCGTTACTGAAGCTTTCTTT. This translates into CASSLVRVVTEAFF. Drawing the rest from reference TRBV5-6 and TRBJ1-1, the complete variable domain is DAGVTQSPTHLIKTRGQQVTLRCSPKSGHDTVSWYQQALGQGPQFIFQYYEEEERQRGNFPDRFSGHQFPNYSSELNVNALLLGDSALYLCASSLVRVVTEAFFGQGTRLTVV.

The J gene is TRBJ2-7, the V gene TRBV19; 7 bases are a match to TRBD1. Trimming cost V 9 bases and J 3 bases; bases outside gene matches: 5. The CDR3 length is 12 residues. Germline V lookup: CDR1 LNHDA, CDR2 SQIVND (reference sequence). CDR3 nucleotide sequence: TGTGCCAGCCGGGACAGCCTCTACGAGCAGTACTTC. Amino acid sequence: CASRDSLYEQYF.

This clone was seen only once. The DNA for the CDR3 is TGTGCCAGTAGTATACTAGGCGCTGAAGCTTTCTTT. Translated: CASSILGAEAFF. The chain is built from TRBV19 and TRBJ1-1; D gene ambiguous. This CDR3 has 12 amino acids. Germline values: CDR1 LNHDA, CDR2 SQIVND (reference sequence). V was shortened by 2 bases and J by 6 bases, with 7 bases between the two germline ends.

The rearrangement uses TRBV4-3 and TRBJ2-2, with a weak D call TRBD1 (5 bases). Germline V gene lookup returns CDR1 LGHNA and CDR2 YSLEER. V lost 0 bases to trimming and J lost 0 bases, with 5 bases between them. The CDR3 is 15 amino acids. CDR3 loop: CASSQDRANTGELFF. CDR3 DNA: TGCGCCAGCAGCCAAGACAGGGCGAACACCGGGGAGCTGTTTTTT.

The chain carries TRBV4-3 and TRBJ2-1; D uncertain. The V gene lost 1 base and the J gene lost 8 bases, with 9 bases spanning the gap. The CDR3 extends over 13 amino acids. The germline gives CDR1 LGHNA, CDR2 YSLEER. The CDR3 DNA sequence: TGCGCCAGCAGCCAAGCCAATCGGTATGAGCAGTTCTTC. Protein: CASSQANRYEQFF.

The rearrangement links TRBV19 to TRBJ2-1; 10 bases map to TRBD2. The CDR3 has 14 amino acids. V lost 4 bases to trimming and J lost 9 bases; unmatched junction nucleotides: 6. Looked up from germline, CDR1 is LNHDA and CDR2 is SQIVND (reference sequence). CDR3 amino acids: CASSSSGGAREQFF. As DNA, the CDR3 is TGTGCCAGTAGTAGCAGCGGGGGGGCCCGTGAGCAGTTCTTC.

The chain employs TRBV7-9 and TRBJ2-3, with TRBD2 as a possible D gene (6 bases). The CDR3 length is 11 residues. V lost 4 bases and J 12 bases, leaving 11 bases between the germline ends. CDR1 is SEHNR, CDR2 FQNEAQ, per germline (reference sequence). The CDR3 DNA reads TGTGCCAGCAGCTCAGTAGCGGACCAGTATTTT. Protein: CASSSVADQYF.

The chain couples TRBV7-3 to TRBJ2-5, with a weak D call TRBD1 (5 bases). This CDR3 contains 15 residues. Germline-derived CDR1 and CDR2 are SGHTA and FQGTGA. V lost 5 bases to trimming and J lost 5 bases, with 18 bases between them. The CDR3 is CASSQKGWGLETQYF. The CDR3 DNA is TGTGCCAGCAGCCAAAAGGGATGGGGCCTGGAGACCCAGTACTTC. Using reference TRBV7-3 and TRBJ2-5 for the parts outside the CDR3, the full variable domain is GAGVSQTPSNKVTEKGKYVELRCDPISGHTALYWYRQSLGQGPEFLIYFQGTGAADDSGLPNDRFFAVRPEGSVSTLKIQRTERGDSAVYLCASSQKGWGLETQYFGPGTRLLVL.

The chain is built from TRBV11-2 and TRBJ1-5; D gene ambiguous. Trimming left V 2 bases short and J 0 bases short, with 2 bases between. The CDR3 has 13 residues. CDR1 is SGHAT and CDR2 is FQNNGV in the germline V gene. The CDR3 protein is CASSLYSNQPQHF. The CDR3 region has the DNA TGTGCCAGCAGCTTATATAGCAATCAGCCCCAGCATTTT.